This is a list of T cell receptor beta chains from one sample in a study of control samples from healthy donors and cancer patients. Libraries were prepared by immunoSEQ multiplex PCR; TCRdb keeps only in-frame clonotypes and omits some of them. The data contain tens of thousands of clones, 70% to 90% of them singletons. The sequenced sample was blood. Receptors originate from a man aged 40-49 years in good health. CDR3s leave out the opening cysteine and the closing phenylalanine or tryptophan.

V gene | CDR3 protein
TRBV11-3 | ASSIAVNTEAF
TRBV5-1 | ASSLEGSGANVLT
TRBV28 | ASSTYREAYGYT
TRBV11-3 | ASSSRPGRGTSRDTEAF
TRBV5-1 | ASSLPGLAGGTDTQY
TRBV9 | ASSDGTGGFTEAF
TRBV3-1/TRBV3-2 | ASSQDFGTGRYNEQF
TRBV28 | ASSFMDRGLGGYT
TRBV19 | ASSNGRGVEQF
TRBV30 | AWSVQRYMTTGELF
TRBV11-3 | ASSLGGVDTGELF
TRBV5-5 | ASSLVLAGGSSTDTQY
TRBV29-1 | SVYLGTPYEQY
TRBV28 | ASSLRGAYEQY
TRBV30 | AWNLQSNTEAF
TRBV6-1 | ASSGRLAGSYNEQF
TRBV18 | ASSPGRGPQGSPLH
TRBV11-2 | ASSADRGLTSGNTIY
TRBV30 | AWSVQSGRAPETQY
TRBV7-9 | ASGEDRTTSGNTIY
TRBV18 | ASSPLRTNTGEQY
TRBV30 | AQGRDKPYGYT
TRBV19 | ASSPLRGQGRQETQY
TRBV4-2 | ASSGAYDSPSGNTIY
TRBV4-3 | ASSQWRTVILNGYT
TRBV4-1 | ASSHGLAGTNTGELF
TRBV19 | ASSFEEYSPLH
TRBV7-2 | ASSIGLAGGTGTQY
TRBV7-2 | ASSRTSGIYNEQF
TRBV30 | AWSQGVNQPQH
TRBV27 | ASSLVDGSPLH
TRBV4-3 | ASSQERREFTDTQY
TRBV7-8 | ASSLVGGESGELF
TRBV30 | AWNEARGNTIY
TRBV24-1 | ATSEATTYNEQF
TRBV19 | ASTGDGASNQPQH
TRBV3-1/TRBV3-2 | ASSHGLRPDTQY
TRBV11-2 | ASSRPTSGNTIY
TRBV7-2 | ASSSGLAGGPVINEQF
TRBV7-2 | ASSTQDRGYRGYT
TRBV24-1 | ATSDFPNNEQF
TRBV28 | ASSLGGPILSHEQY
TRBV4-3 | ASSPDRGFSYGYT
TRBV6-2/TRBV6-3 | ASSYRSGAYEQF
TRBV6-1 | ASSEMGQANYGYT
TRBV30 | AWSAGGGQPQH
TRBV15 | ATSFRQGSNQPQH
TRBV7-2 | ASSQSTTNQPQH
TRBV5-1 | ASSMGQKPYEQY
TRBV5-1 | ASSLEAGWETQY
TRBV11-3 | ASSSESGDEQY
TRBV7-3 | ASSATTANYGYT
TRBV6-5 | ASRGTSGHTDTQY